The TCR beta chain described here comes from a study of blood T cell repertoires in COVID-19 (dated by TCRdb to about 2020). In terms of the full investigation: Samples covering the acute and convalescent phases of COVID-19 were provided by collaborators in the United States, Italy and Spain. The material from the prospective study consisted of cDNA or gDNA derived from T cells, B-cell-depleted T cells, or PBMCs. Deeply sampled blood TCRbeta repertoires from subjects exposed to, actively infected with, or recovered from COVID-19 were included in the dataset. The repertoires were released in a freely available public database meant as a resource for research on the immune response to SARS-CoV-2. Samples came from the ongoing ImmuneRACE study (first 160 participants) plus 1,254 subjects from 6 global collaborators. Nearly every sample came with metadata listing a de-identified subject ID, COVID-19 status, age in years and sex. Where available, HLA class I and class II types were obtained from metadata supplied by the sample provider rather than from assay-based typing.

The immunoSEQ Assay, a bias-controlled multiplex PCR, was used to amplify TCRbeta CDR3 regions from genomic DNA. Concerning the study's data processing: The number of nucleated cells in each sample was estimated by amplification of reference gene primers within the assay. Sequence reads were collapsed and filtered to measure the absolute abundance of every unique TCRbeta CDR3 rearrangement. Productive Simpson clonality was computed per sample as the square root of Simpson's diversity index over productive rearrangements. What TCRdb holds here is the immuneACCESS table cut down to in-frame rearrangements. Part of the clones is not present; checked against another copy, under half of the missing clones reflect an unresolved V gene, and the others are unexplained. The DNA was the basis for D and trimming; V, J and clone size are from that table. The table for this sample lists about 150,000 clones; 83% of them were counted only once. The top ten clones comprise 2% to 2.5% of the sample.

Trimming accounts for 4 bases at V and 7 bases at J, while the number of junction bases matched to no gene is 8. Per the germline V gene, MGHRA is the CDR1 and YSYEKL is the CDR2. The CDR3 has 15 amino acids, counting the end cysteine and phenylalanine. Only the CDR3 portion is preserved as DNA: 45 bases, with reading frame beginning at the first base. Collaborating institutions collected whole blood in K2EDTA tubes following their own protocols. For TCRbeta analysis, collaborator samples were shipped as frozen whole blood, as isolated PBMCs, or as DNA extracted from either sample type. The study at large found these results: Clinical and demographic metadata were provided uncurated, with the amount varying by source and participant.

About this clone: There is no known antigen for this receptor. Base qualities are not at hand, and no much larger clone is one base apart.

Rearrangement joined TRBV4-1 to TRBJ2-1; 9 bases in the junction line up with TRBD2. Sequencing used peripheral blood. This sequence originates from a woman aged 80 or over with acute or convalescent COVID-19. The CDR3: CASSRELAGVNEQFF. The nucleotides are TGCGCCAGCAGCCGGGAACTAGCGGGTGTGAATGAGCAGTTCTTC.